Each of the 17 T cell receptor beta chains below was sequenced from the same sample in a study of T cells in localized non-small cell lung cancer. Repertoires were generated with immunoSEQ multiplex PCR, while TCRdb's copy carries only in-frame clones and drops some. The sample has over 70,000 clones; roughly 93% are singletons. The sequencing used PBMCs, collected before any cancer treatment. The source is a woman aged 40-69 years with stage II squamous cell lung carcinoma.

This clone appeared once. This rearrangement joins TRBV19 to TRBJ1-6; maybe TRBD1 (5 bases). Looked up from germline, CDR1 is LNHDA and CDR2 is SQIVND (reference sequence). The V gene lost 4 bases and the J gene lost 0 bases, with 13 bases spanning the gap. The CDR3 loop spans 17 amino acids. CDR3 in amino acids: CASSTLGGSSYNSPLHF. Here the CDR3 DNA reads TGTGCCAGTAGTACGCTGGGGGGGAGCTCCTATAATTCACCCCTCCACTTT.

Here the CDR3 DNA reads TGTGCCAGCAGGGTTGGCAATCAGCCCCAGCATTTT. This gives the protein CASRVGNQPQHF. The chain employs TRBV28 and TRBJ1-5; no firm D call. Trimming left V 6 bases short and J 2 bases short, with 5 bases between. Germline V gene sequence: CDR1 MDHEN, CDR2 SYDVKM. The CDR3 runs to 12 residues.

This clone was recorded only once. This chain joins TRBV19 and TRBJ1-2; unclear D gene. CDR1 is LNHDA, CDR2 SQIVND, per germline (reference sequence). The length of the CDR3 is 13 residues. Trimming removed 7 bases at V and 6 bases at J, with 15 bases between. The CDR3 nucleotides read TGTGCCAGTACCTTGACTGCTGAGGATGGCTACACCTTC. This encodes CASTLTAEDGYTF.

The CDR3 DNA reads as TGTGCCAGCAGCATAGACAGGGGGGCTGGAAACACCATATATTTT. It translates to CASSIDRGAGNTIYF. The V gene is TRBV27, the J gene TRBJ1-3; 9 positions agree with TRBD1. This CDR3 is built from 15 residues. Unmatched junction bases numbered 5, after V lost 6 bases and J lost 2 bases. CDR1 and CDR2 from the germline V gene are MNHEY and SMNVEV (reference sequence).

The chain has TRBV11-2 and TRBJ2-7; D call uncertain. The CDR3 is 13 residues long. Looked up from germline, CDR1 is SGHAT and CDR2 is FQNNGV. V lost 1 base, J lost 2 bases, and 6 bases lay in between. The CDR3: CASSLVGPYEQYF. The CDR3 nucleotides read TGTGCCAGCAGCTTAGTGGGCCCCTACGAGCAGTACTTC.

This clone was seen a single time. The chain combines TRBV7-8 with TRBJ1-1; D ambiguous. The CDR3 totals 14 residues. The V and J ends lost 5 bases and 4 bases respectively, with 14 bases between them. The germline V gene encodes CDR1 SGHVS and CDR2 FQNEAQ. The CDR3 nucleotides read TGTGCCAGCAGCCTTCGGGAGACTAGCACTGAAGCTTTCTTT. Translated: CASSLRETSTEAFF.

The rearrangement uses TRBV19 and TRBJ2-7; 12 bases agree with TRBD1. Germline V lookup: CDR1 LNHDA, CDR2 SQIVND (reference sequence). Trimming cost V 5 bases and J 2 bases; bases outside gene matches: 13. The CDR3 extends over 18 amino acids. The CDR3 sequence is CASSGPGQGANLAYEQYF. The CDR3, as DNA: TGTGCCAGTAGTGGCCCGGGACAGGGGGCTAATTTAGCCTACGAGCAGTACTTC.

The V gene is TRBV2, the J gene TRBJ1-1; 8 bases map to TRBD1. This CDR3 has 14 residues. CDR1 and CDR2 from the germline V gene are SNHLY and FYNNEI. V shed 6 bases, J shed 4 bases, and the junction held 7 bases outside the gene matches. CDR3 protein: CASSYRGAGTEAFF. The CDR3 coding sequence is TGTGCCAGCAGCTACAGGGGGGCAGGCACTGAAGCTTTCTTT.

The rearrangement uses TRBV5-6 and TRBJ2-7, with 10 bases identical to TRBD1. V lost 4 bases and J lost 5; bases outside the gene matches: 6. Germline CDR1 is SGHDT and CDR2 is YYEEEE. The CDR3 is made up of 14 amino acids. The CDR3, as DNA: TGTGCCAGCAGCCGGCTGACAGGGGGCCACGAGCAGTACTTC. This sequence encodes CASSRLTGGHEQYF.

The chain employs TRBV28 and TRBJ1-5; D gene unclear. The V end lost 6 bases, the J end lost 6 bases, and 18 bases lay between the germline ends. CDR1 and CDR2 from the germline V gene are MDHEN and SYDVKM. The CDR3 contains 15 residues. The CDR3 DNA reads as TGTGCCAGCAGCCCTCCGGAGGGCCGGATTCAGCCCCAGCATTTT. This encodes CASSPPEGRIQPQHF.

V usage is TRBV25-1 and J usage is TRBJ1-4, with D perhaps TRBD1 (6 bases). The V and J ends lost 3 bases and 4 bases respectively, with 12 bases between them. This CDR3 spans 15 amino acids. The germline V gene encodes CDR1 MGHDK and CDR2 SYGVNS. The CDR3 sequence is CASSDSQGYNEKLFF. The CDR3 DNA reads as TGTGCCAGCAGTGACTCACAGGGATATAATGAAAAACTGTTTTTT.

The chain combines TRBV5-4 with TRBJ2-2; 10 nucleotides line up with TRBD2. Germline loops: CDR1 SGHNT, CDR2 YYREEE (reference sequence). V shed 6 bases, J shed 7 bases, and the junction held 3 bases outside the gene matches. The CDR3 has 13 residues. CDR3 DNA: TGTGCCAGCACTAGCGGGGGTGGCGGGGAGCTGTTTTTT. Its translation: CASTSGGGGELFF.

The chain has TRBV19 and TRBJ2-1, with TRBD2 matching 8 bases. V lost 5 bases and J lost 7; bases outside the gene matches: 13. Germline V CDR1 and CDR2: LNHDA, SQIVND (reference sequence). This CDR3 region has 16 residues. CDR3 protein: CASSPGMGLGLNEQFF. For the CDR3, the DNA is TGTGCCAGTAGTCCCGGCATGGGACTAGGTTTGAATGAGCAGTTCTTC.

The genes are TRBV5-1 and TRBJ1-2; the D is unclear. CDR3 length equals 13 residues. From germline, CDR1 is SGHRS and CDR2 YFSETQ. The V end was cut by 2 bases, the J end by 3 bases, with 8 bases between. The CDR3, as DNA: TGCGCCAGCAGCTTCGAAGGAGACTATGGCTACACCTTC. The encoded protein is CASSFEGDYGYTF.

This chain's CDR3 is CASSITIPGLAGEDGYTF. CDR3 coding DNA: TGTGCCAGCAGCATAACTATTCCGGGACTCGCCGGGGAGGATGGCTACACCTTC. The chain employs TRBV7-9 and TRBJ1-2; D is perhaps TRBD1 (5 bases). Trimming shortened V by 5 bases and J by 6 bases, and 28 bases separated the two germline ends. Per germline, CDR1 SEHNR and CDR2 FQNEAQ (reference sequence). The CDR3 extends over 18 amino acids.

CDR3 region: CASSTTVDYGYTF. The CDR3, as DNA: TGTGCCAGTAGTACGACAGTTGACTATGGCTACACCTTC. This chain joins TRBV19 and TRBJ1-2; D might be TRBD1 (5 bases). CDR3 size: 13 residues. With 4 bases removed from V and 3 bases from J, the gap between germline ends came to 9 bases. Germline V gene lookup returns CDR1 LNHDA and CDR2 SQIVND (reference sequence).

The V call is TRBV7-9, the J call TRBJ1-6; D might be TRBD1 (5 bases). The CDR3 loop spans 15 amino acids. The V end lost 5 bases, the J end lost 6 bases, and 14 bases lay between the germline ends. Germline V gene data show CDR1 as SEHNR and CDR2 as FQNEAQ (reference sequence). The CDR3 loop is CASSVLQELNSPLHF. In nucleotides, the CDR3 is TGTGCCAGCAGCGTCTTACAGGAGCTTAATTCACCCCTCCACTTT.